Below are 30 T cell receptor beta chains sequenced from a single sample in a study of T cell repertoires in cytomegalovirus infection. In TCRdb, the reads were re-called with MiXCR into one record per CDR3 protein. The sample comprises around 430,000 distinct CDR3 sequences, roughly 42% of which are singletons, and about two fifths rests with the top ten. Their antigen targets remain unknown. The specimen comprised cultured PBMCs, sampled from culture after CMV antigen stimulation. Receptors originate from a human donor in good health (CMV status not recorded). Some clones in this sample may be carry-over from other donors' samples.

This chain connects TRBV5-1 to TRBJ2-7; weak D call: TRBD2 (5 bases). Germline V gene sequence: CDR1 SGHRS, CDR2 YFSETQ. This CDR3 has 14 amino acids. V lost 0 bases to trimming and J lost 7 bases, with 14 bases between them. CDR3 DNA: TGCGCCAGCAGCTTGGAGAGATCAACGGGGGAGCAGTACTTC. Translation: CASSLERSTGEQYF.

The rearrangement joins TRBV12-3 or TRBV12-4 to TRBJ2-2, with D possibly matching TRBD2 (5 bases). The V end lost 5 bases, the J end lost 4 bases, and 14 bases lay between the germline ends. This CDR3 is built from 15 residues. DNA for the CDR3: TGTGCCAGCAGTCTCGCAGCGCGGGCCACCGGGGAGCTGTTTTTT. Translated: CASSLAARATGELFF.

This clonotype was recorded a few times. The V gene is TRBV7-8, the J gene TRBJ2-5, with a possible D match to TRBD1 (6 bases). Germline-derived CDR1 and CDR2 are SGHVS and FQNEAQ. The CDR3 runs to 15 residues. The V end was cut by 3 bases, the J end by 0 bases, with 11 bases between. CDR3 bases: TGTGCCAGCAGCTTGAACAGGGTCCACCAAGAGACCCAGTACTTC. Its protein product is CASSLNRVHQETQYF. Together with reference TRBV7-8 and TRBJ2-5, the CDR3 gives the full variable domain: GAGVSQSPRYKVAKRGQDVALRCDPISGHVSLFWYQQALGQGPEFLTYFQNEAQLDKSGLPSDRFFAERPEGSVSTLKIQRTQQEDSAVYLCASSLNRVHQETQYFGPGTRLLVL.

This clonotype was seen a few times. The J gene is TRBJ2-2, the V gene TRBV11-2, with a weak D call TRBD2 (5 bases). This CDR3 has 17 residues. Germline V CDR1 and CDR2: SGHAT, FQNNGV. V lost 2 bases to trimming and J lost 1 base, with 14 bases between them. CDR3 loop: CASSLRLEDLNTGELFF. For the CDR3, the DNA is TGTGCCAGCAGCTTACGGCTAGAGGACTTGAACACCGGGGAGCTGTTTTTT.

This chain connects TRBV7-2 to TRBJ2-1, with 7 bases aligning to TRBD2. The J segment lost 2 bases and the V segment lost 7 bases, leaving 8 bases of the junction unmatched. CDR1 is SGHTA, CDR2 FQGNSA, per germline. CDR3 size: 15 residues. The CDR3 region is CASNRWAGAYNEQFF. In DNA, the CDR3 is TGTGCCAGCAATAGGTGGGCGGGGGCCTACAATGAGCAGTTCTTC.

The V gene is TRBV20-1, the J gene TRBJ2-1; D is tentatively TRBD1 or TRBD2 (5 bases each). This CDR3 spans 14 amino acids. V dropped 6 bases and J dropped 4 bases, with 16 bases sitting between them. The V gene's germline CDR1 is DFQATT and CDR2 SNEGSKA (reference sequence). Here the CDR3 DNA reads TGCAGTGCCCCCCGGGACCATCGGTACAATGAGCAGTTCTTC. This translates into CSAPRDHRYNEQFF.

This clonotype was found a few times. The genes are TRBV5-6 and TRBJ2-1, with no clear D. Germline lookup yields CDR1 SGHDT and CDR2 YYEEEE. The CDR3 covers 15 residues. V was clipped by 3 bases and J by 3 bases, with 13 bases between them. The CDR3 region is CASSSALLGYNEQFF. In DNA form, the CDR3 reads TGTGCCAGCAGCTCGGCTCTTCTCGGCTACAATGAGCAGTTCTTC.

The rearrangement uses TRBV5-1 and TRBJ2-1, with 9 bases lining up with TRBD2. With V trimmed by 4 bases and J by 1 base, 12 bases remained unmatched. Germline loops: CDR1 SGHRS, CDR2 YFSETQ. There are 18 residues in the CDR3. The CDR3 loop is CASSGATSGGGSYNEQFF. CDR3 coding DNA: TGCGCCAGCAGCGGGGCGACTAGCGGAGGGGGGTCCTACAATGAGCAGTTCTTC.

The J gene is TRBJ1-1, the V gene TRBV20-1; D not resolved. V shed 5 bases and J shed 3 bases, with 16 bases lying between them. The CDR3 is 14 amino acids. CDR1 and CDR2 (germline): DFQATT, SNEGSKA (reference sequence). This CDR3 is CSADPPGLDTEAFF. CDR3 sequence (DNA): TGCAGTGCTGACCCCCCGGGATTGGACACTGAAGCTTTCTTT.

The chain employs TRBV7-2 and TRBJ2-1; TRBD2 might be the D (5 bases). The CDR3 totals 15 residues. V was pared by 5 bases and J by 5 bases, with 16 bases between. CDR1 and CDR2 from the germline V gene are SGHTA and FQGNSA. The CDR3 region is CASSQIWRLDNEQFF. The DNA for the CDR3 is TGTGCCAGCAGCCAAATTTGGAGGTTGGACAATGAGCAGTTCTTC.

The V gene is TRBV12-3 or TRBV12-4, the J gene TRBJ2-1, with TRBD2 as a possible D gene (6 bases). The V end lost 6 bases, the J end lost 5 bases, and 17 bases lay between the germline ends. The CDR3 sequence is 15 residues long. The CDR3 here is CASSTRDLGHNEQFF. Written as DNA, the CDR3 is TGTGCCAGCAGCACCCGGGACTTAGGGCACAATGAGCAGTTCTTC.

The table lists this clonotype with a few counts. The chain uses TRBV6-1 and TRBJ2-1; D possibly uses TRBD1 or TRBD2 (5 bases each). Germline V CDR1 and CDR2: MNHNS, SASEGT. The CDR3 sequence is 13 residues long. V was cut by 6 bases and J by 10 bases, with 16 bases left in between. In nucleotides, the CDR3 is TGTGCCAGCAGCAGTAGAGGGGCATACGAGCAGTTCTTC. Amino acid sequence: CASSSRGAYEQFF.

This clonotype occurred a few times. The chain carries TRBV4-1 and TRBJ1-1; no reliable D call. CDR1 is MGHRA, CDR2 YSYEKL, per germline. Trimming left V 6 bases short and J 5 bases short, with 16 bases between. The CDR3 consists of 14 residues. This CDR3 is CASRDSRARTEAFF. CDR3 sequence (DNA): TGCGCCAGCAGAGATTCAAGAGCAAGGACTGAAGCTTTCTTT.

This chain uses TRBV10-3 with TRBJ2-5; D uncertain. There are 14 residues in the CDR3. V lost 5 bases, J lost 1 base, and 11 bases lay in between. Per the germline V gene, CDR1 is ENHRY and CDR2 is SYGVKD. CDR3 amino acids: CAISPLDGQETQYF. CDR3 bases: TGTGCCATCAGTCCCCTGGACGGCCAAGAGACCCAGTACTTC.

V and J are TRBV4-1 and TRBJ2-3; D perhaps matches TRBD2 (6 bases). Germline CDR1 reads MGHRA; CDR2 reads YSYEKL. This CDR3 is 18 amino acids long. The V end lost 0 bases, the J end lost 2 bases, and 18 bases lay between the germline ends. The CDR3 loop reads CASSQDRFGLRATDTQYF. Written as DNA, the CDR3 is TGCGCCAGCAGCCAAGATCGTTTTGGACTACGAGCCACAGATACGCAGTATTTT.

The chain uses TRBV7-2 and TRBJ2-7; 13 bases are a match to TRBD2. Per germline, CDR1 SGHTA and CDR2 FQGNSA. CDR3 length equals 17 residues. With 1 base clipped from V and 3 bases from J, the junction kept 6 bases outside the gene matches. The CDR3 nucleotides read TGTGCCAGCAGCTTAGGATTACTAGCGGGGGGGCTCTACGAGCAGTACTTC. It specifies CASSLGLLAGGLYEQYF.

The chain is built from TRBV20-1 and TRBJ2-5, with D unclear. This CDR3 is 10 amino acids long. Per germline, CDR1 DFQATT and CDR2 SNEGSKA (reference sequence). V was shortened by 6 bases and J by 3 bases, with 5 bases between the two germline ends. The CDR3 loop is CSAEKETQYF. CDR3 DNA sequence: TGCAGTGCCGAAAAAGAGACCCAGTACTTC.

The V and J genes are TRBV20-1 and TRBJ2-5; TRBD2 agrees at 12 bases. Germline lookup yields CDR1 DFQATT and CDR2 SNEGSKA (reference sequence). The CDR3 loop spans 14 amino acids. V was clipped by 5 bases and J by 4 bases; unmatched bases: 5. DNA of the CDR3: TGCAGTGCTCCACTAGCGGGAGGAGGAGAGACCCAGTACTTC. This translates into CSAPLAGGGETQYF.

This clonotype has ten or more counts. The CDR3 protein is CASSLAETGSGQPQHF. CDR3 DNA: TGTGCCAGCAGCTTAGCGGAGACAGGGAGCGGTCAGCCCCAGCATTTT. V gene TRBV7-8 combines with J gene TRBJ1-5, with 7 bases aligning to TRBD1. Germline lookup yields CDR1 SGHVS and CDR2 FQNEAQ. V was clipped by 0 bases and J by 6 bases; unmatched bases: 8. This CDR3 comprises 16 residues.

The genes are TRBV6-5 and TRBJ2-3; possible D gene TRBD1, 6 bases. The CDR3 runs 11 residues. Germline CDR1 and CDR2: MNHEY and SVGAGI. Trimming left V 8 bases short and J 8 bases short, with 11 bases between. As DNA, the CDR3 is TGTGCCAGCCTAGGGGGAGTTACGCAGTATTTT. Translated: CASLGGVTQYF.

The chain employs TRBV29-1 and TRBJ1-1, with D perhaps TRBD1 (6 bases). The CDR3 runs 13 residues. Germline assignment: CDR1 SQVTM and CDR2 ANQGSEA. The V end was cut by 2 bases, the J end by 5 bases, with 12 bases between. Here the CDR3 reads CSVERVQGTEAFF. CDR3 nucleotide sequence: TGCAGCGTTGAAAGGGTTCAGGGGACTGAAGCTTTCTTT.

This clonotype was detected only once. The chain has TRBV13 and TRBJ2-1, with 12 bases lining up with TRBD2. Germline V gene data show CDR1 as PRHDT and CDR2 as FYEKMQ (reference sequence). The CDR3 runs 14 residues. Trimming removed 6 bases from V and 4 bases from J; junction bases left unmatched: 1. The CDR3 is CASRTSGGYNEQFF. The CDR3 coding sequence is TGTGCCAGCAGGACTAGCGGGGGTTACAATGAGCAGTTCTTC. Full variable domain (outside the CDR3, taken from reference TRBV13 and TRBJ2-1): AAGVIQSPRHLIKEKRETATLKCYPIPRHDTVYWYQQGPGQDPQFLISFYEKMQSDKGSIPDRFSAQQFSDYHSELNMSSLELGDSALYFCASRTSGGYNEQFFGPGTRLTVL.

J is TRBJ2-3 and V is TRBV7-2, with D hard to call. V lost 11 bases and J lost 4, with 13 bases in between. The CDR3 has 12 amino acids. Germline values: CDR1 SGHTA, CDR2 FQGNSA. The CDR3 is CAPPEVPDTQYF. In nucleotides, the CDR3 is TGTGCCCCACCCGAGGTGCCAGATACGCAGTATTTT.

The chain links TRBV7-7 to TRBJ2-5; TRBD2 agrees at 11 bases. The CDR3 covers 16 residues. Losses at the gene ends were 4 bases for V and 1 base for J; bases not matched to a gene: 5. The germline gives CDR1 SSHAT, CDR2 FNYEAQ (reference sequence). The CDR3 DNA reads TGTGCCAGCAGCTCGGGACTAGCGGCCCCCCAAGAGACCCAGTACTTC. Its protein is CASSSGLAAPQETQYF.

This clonotype occurred a few times. V and J are TRBV7-2 and TRBJ2-7, with D maybe TRBD2 (7 bases). This CDR3 comprises 15 residues. CDR1 SGHTA and CDR2 FQGNSA come from the germline V gene. V was clipped by 1 base and J by 5 bases, with 15 bases between them. As DNA, the CDR3 is TGTGCCAGCAGCTTAGGCGGGGGCAGCGGGAACGAGCAGTACTTC. Its translation is CASSLGGGSGNEQYF.

CDR3 sequence (DNA): TGTGCCAGCAGCCCCATCGGGACTCCTGACGCAGATACGCAGTATTTT. Translation: CASSPIGTPDADTQYF. The V call is TRBV7-2, the J call TRBJ2-3; the D gene is possibly TRBD2 (6 bases). V was trimmed by 5 bases and J by 4 bases, leaving 19 bases between them. The CDR3 runs 16 residues. Germline CDR1 and CDR2: SGHTA and FQGNSA.

This chain links TRBV7-6 with TRBJ2-7; 7 bases are a match to TRBD2. With V trimmed by 4 bases and J by 3 bases, 9 bases remained unmatched. The CDR3 runs to 15 residues. CDR1 and CDR2 from the germline V gene are SGHVS and FNYEAQ. The CDR3 DNA reads TGTGCCAGCAGCTCCCTCCAGCGGGGCTTCTACGAGCAGTACTTC. Its translation is CASSSLQRGFYEQYF.

This clonotype showed up just a few times. The rearrangement uses TRBV28 and TRBJ2-7; 8 bases agree with TRBD1. V lost 4 bases and J lost 7; bases outside the gene matches: 6. The CDR3 consists of 13 residues. The germline gives CDR1 MDHEN, CDR2 SYDVKM. CDR3 nucleotides: TGTGCCAGCAGTTCCCAGGGGGCGGGGGAGCAGTACTTC. Translated: CASSSQGAGEQYF. Using reference TRBV28 and TRBJ2-7 for the parts outside the CDR3, the full variable domain is DVKVTQSSRYLVKRTGEKVFLECVQDMDHENMFWYRQDPGLGLRLIYFSYDVKMKEKGDIPEGYSVSREKKERFSLILESASTNQTSMYLCASSSQGAGEQYFGPGTRLTVT.

This clonotype was seen more than once but under ten times. The CDR3 is CASSLDGGGQPQHF. CDR3 sequence (DNA): TGTGCCAGCAGCTTAGACGGTGGGGGTCAGCCCCAGCATTTT. The rearrangement uses TRBV7-2 and TRBJ1-5, with a possible D match to TRBD1 (5 bases). Germline V gene data show CDR1 as SGHTA and CDR2 as FQGNSA. Between the trimmed V and J ends, which lost 1 base and 6 bases, there was a span of 10 bases. This CDR3 has 14 residues.

This clonotype turned up a few times. V and J are TRBV10-3 and TRBJ2-5; 9 bases are shared with TRBD1. The CDR3 length is 16 residues. J was trimmed by 4 bases and V by 8 bases; bases with no gene match: 14. Per the germline V gene, CDR1 is ENHRY and CDR2 is SYGVKD. CDR3 region: CAIYWTTGGVSETQYF. CDR3 DNA: TGTGCCATCTACTGGACAACAGGGGGCGTTTCAGAGACCCAGTACTTC.